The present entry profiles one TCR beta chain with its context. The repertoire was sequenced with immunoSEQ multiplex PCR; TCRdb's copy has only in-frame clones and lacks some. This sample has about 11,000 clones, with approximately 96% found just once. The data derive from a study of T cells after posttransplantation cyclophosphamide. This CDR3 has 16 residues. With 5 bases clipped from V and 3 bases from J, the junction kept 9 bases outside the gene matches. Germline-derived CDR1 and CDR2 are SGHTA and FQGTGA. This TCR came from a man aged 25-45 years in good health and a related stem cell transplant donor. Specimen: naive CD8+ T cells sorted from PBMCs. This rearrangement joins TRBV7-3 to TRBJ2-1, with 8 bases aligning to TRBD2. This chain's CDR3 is CASSPLGGGLYNEQFF. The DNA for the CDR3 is TGTGCCAGCAGCCCCCTGGGCGGGGGGCTCTACAATGAGCAGTTCTTC.